Detailed here is one T cell receptor (beta chain). The germline gives CDR1 SNHLY, CDR2 FYNNEI. The CDR3 spans 11 residues. Trimming pared 10 bases from V and 4 bases from J, leaving 9 bases between. The data are from a study of blood T cells in healthy people across ages. PCR was performed a second time for roughly 6 to 12 cycles using a sample-barcoded 5' primer and a J-beta primer mix. Via MiXCR, TCRdb re-called the 5' RACE reads, giving one row per CDR3 protein. The repertoire holds 1 million to 1.2 million distinct CDR3 sequences, with more than 30% as singletons. This chain links TRBV2 with TRBJ2-3; D not certain. The clonotype was recovered from a man between 18 and 29 years old in good health. Sequencing used blood. As DNA, the CDR3 is TGTGCCAACACCACTCCAGATACGCAGTATTTT. Protein product: CANTTPDTQYF.